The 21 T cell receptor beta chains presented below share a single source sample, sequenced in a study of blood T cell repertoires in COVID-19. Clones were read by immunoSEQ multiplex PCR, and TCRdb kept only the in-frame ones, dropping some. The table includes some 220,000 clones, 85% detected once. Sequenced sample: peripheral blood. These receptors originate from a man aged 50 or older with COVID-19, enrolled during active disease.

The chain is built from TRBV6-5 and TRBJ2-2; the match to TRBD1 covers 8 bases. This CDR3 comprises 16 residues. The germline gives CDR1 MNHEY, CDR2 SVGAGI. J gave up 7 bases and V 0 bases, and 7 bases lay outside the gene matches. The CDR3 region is CASSYSGRGLSGELFF. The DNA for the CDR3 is TGTGCCAGCAGTTACTCAGGCAGGGGGCTAAGCGGGGAGCTGTTTTTT.

CDR3 amino acids: CASSLVAGEGTYEQYF. CDR3 in DNA: TGTGCCAGCAGCTTAGTGGCAGGAGAGGGTACCTACGAGCAGTACTTC. The V and J genes are TRBV11-2 and TRBJ2-7; weak D call: TRBD2 (5 bases). In germline, CDR1 is SGHAT, CDR2 FQNNGV. The CDR3 length is 16 residues. The V and J ends lost 1 base and 2 bases respectively, with 15 bases between them.

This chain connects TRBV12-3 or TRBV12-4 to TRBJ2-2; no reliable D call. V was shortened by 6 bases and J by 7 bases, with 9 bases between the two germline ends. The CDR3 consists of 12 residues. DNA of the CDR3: TGTGCCAGCAGCCAATACGGCGGGGAGCTGTTTTTT. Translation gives CASSQYGGELFF.

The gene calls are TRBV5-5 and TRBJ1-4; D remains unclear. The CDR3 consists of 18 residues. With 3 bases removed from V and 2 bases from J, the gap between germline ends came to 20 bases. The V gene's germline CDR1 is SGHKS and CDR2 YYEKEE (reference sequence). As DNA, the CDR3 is TGTGCCAGCAGCTCCGGGTCGCCCGCCCTAGCGACTAATGAAAAACTGTTTTTT. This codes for CASSSGSPALATNEKLFF.

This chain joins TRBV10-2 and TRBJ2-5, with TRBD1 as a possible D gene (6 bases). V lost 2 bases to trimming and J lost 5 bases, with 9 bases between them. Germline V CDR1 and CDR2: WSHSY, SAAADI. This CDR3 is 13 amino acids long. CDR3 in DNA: TGCGCCAGCAGTGAGGGGGGCCGGGAGACCCAGTACTTC. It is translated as CASSEGGRETQYF.

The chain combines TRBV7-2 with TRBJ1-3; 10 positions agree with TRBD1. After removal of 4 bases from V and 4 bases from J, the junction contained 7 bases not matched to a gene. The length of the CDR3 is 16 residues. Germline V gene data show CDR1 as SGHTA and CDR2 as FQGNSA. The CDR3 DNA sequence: TGTGCCAGCAGCTCCATCGACAGGGGGCGCGGAAACACCATATATTTT. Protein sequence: CASSSIDRGRGNTIYF.

The CDR3 sequence is CASSPGQGFYGYTF. As DNA, the CDR3 is TGTGCCAGTAGTCCGGGACAGGGATTCTATGGCTACACCTTC. V usage is TRBV19 and J usage is TRBJ1-2; 9 bases match TRBD1. The CDR3 runs to 14 residues. Trimming removed 5 bases from V and 4 bases from J; junction bases left unmatched: 5. The germline gives CDR1 LNHDA, CDR2 SQIVND (reference sequence).

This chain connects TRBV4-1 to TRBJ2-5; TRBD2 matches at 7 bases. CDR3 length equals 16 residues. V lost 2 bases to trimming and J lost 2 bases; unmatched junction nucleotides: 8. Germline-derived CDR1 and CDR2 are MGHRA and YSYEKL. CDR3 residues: CASSQRNLAEQETQYF. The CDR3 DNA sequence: TGCGCCAGCAGCCAAAGAAATCTAGCGGAACAAGAGACCCAGTACTTC.

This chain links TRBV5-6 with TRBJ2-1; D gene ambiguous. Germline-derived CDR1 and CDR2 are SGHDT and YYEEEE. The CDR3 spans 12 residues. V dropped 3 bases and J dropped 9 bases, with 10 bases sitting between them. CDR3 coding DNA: TGTGCCAGCAGCTGGGCAGAGAGTGAGCAGTTCTTC. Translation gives CASSWAESEQFF.

This CDR3 is CASSQVSQYRGPNYGYTF. CDR3 coding DNA: TGTGCCAGCAGCCAAGTCTCACAGTACAGGGGCCCTAACTATGGCTACACCTTC. The chain couples TRBV14 to TRBJ1-2; 7 positions agree with TRBD1. V shed 1 base and J 0 bases; nucleotides not matched to a gene: 11. The germline gives CDR1 SGHDN, CDR2 FVKESK. This CDR3 contains 18 residues.

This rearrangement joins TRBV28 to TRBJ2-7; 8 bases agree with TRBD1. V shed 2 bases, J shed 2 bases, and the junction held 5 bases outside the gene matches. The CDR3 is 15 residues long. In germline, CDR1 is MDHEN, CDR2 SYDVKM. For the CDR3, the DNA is TGTGCCAGCAGTTTAAGGGGACAGGCTACCTACGAGCAGTACTTC. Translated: CASSLRGQATYEQYF.

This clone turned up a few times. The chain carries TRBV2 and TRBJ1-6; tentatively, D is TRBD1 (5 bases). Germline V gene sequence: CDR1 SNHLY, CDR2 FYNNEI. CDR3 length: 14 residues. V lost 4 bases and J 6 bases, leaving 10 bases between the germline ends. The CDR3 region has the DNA TGTGCCAGCAGTGTGGGGCAGGGTAATTCACCCCTCCACTTT. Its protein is CASSVGQGNSPLHF. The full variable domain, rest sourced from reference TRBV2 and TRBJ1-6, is EPEVTQTPSHQVTQMGQEVILRCVPISNHLYFYWYRQILGQKVEFLVSFYNNEISEKSEIFDDQFSVERPDGSNFTLKIRSTKLEDSAMYFCASSVGQGNSPLHFGNGTRLTVT.

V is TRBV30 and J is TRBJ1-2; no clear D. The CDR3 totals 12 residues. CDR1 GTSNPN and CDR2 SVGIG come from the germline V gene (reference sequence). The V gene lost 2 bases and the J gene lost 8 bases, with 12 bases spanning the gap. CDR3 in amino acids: CAWSPGIVGYTF. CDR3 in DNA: TGTGCCTGGAGTCCCGGGATAGTGGGCTACACCTTC.

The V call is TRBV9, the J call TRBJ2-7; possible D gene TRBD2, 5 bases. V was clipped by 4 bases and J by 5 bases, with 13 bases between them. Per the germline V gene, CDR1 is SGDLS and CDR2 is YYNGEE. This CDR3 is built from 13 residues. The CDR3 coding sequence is TGTGCCAGCAGCCCCGTCGCTAGCAACGAGCAGTACTTC. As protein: CASSPVASNEQYF.

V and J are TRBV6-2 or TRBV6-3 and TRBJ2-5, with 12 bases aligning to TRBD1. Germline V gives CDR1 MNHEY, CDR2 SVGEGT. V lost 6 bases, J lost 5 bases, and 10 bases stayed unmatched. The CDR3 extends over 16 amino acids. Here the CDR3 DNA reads TGTGCCAGCAGCCACGGGGACAGGGGGCGCGGGGAGACCCAGTACTTC. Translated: CASSHGDRGRGETQYF.

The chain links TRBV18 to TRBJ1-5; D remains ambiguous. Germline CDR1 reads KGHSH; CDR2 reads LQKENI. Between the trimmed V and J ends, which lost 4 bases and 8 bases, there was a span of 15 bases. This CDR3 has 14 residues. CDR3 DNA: TGTGCCAGCTCACAAGGCCGGGAATGGGAGCCCCAGCATTTT. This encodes CASSQGREWEPQHF.

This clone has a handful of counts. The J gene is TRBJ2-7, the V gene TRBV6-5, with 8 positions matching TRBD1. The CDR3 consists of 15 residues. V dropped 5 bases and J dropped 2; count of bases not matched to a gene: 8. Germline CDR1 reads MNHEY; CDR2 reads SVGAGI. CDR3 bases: TGTGCCAGCAGTATACCGGGACAGGTGACCTACGAGCAGTACTTC. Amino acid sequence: CASSIPGQVTYEQYF.

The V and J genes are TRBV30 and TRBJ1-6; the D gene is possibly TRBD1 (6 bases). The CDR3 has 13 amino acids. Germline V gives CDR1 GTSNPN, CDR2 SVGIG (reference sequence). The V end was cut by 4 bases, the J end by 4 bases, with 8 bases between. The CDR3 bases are TGTGCCTGGAAAGGACAGTATAATTCACCCCTCCACTTT. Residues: CAWKGQYNSPLHF.

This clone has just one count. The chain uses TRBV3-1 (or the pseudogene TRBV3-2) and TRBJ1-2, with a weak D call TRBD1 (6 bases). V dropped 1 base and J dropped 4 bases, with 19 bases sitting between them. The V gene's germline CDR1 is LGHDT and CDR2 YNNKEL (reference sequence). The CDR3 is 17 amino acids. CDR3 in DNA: TGTGCCAGCAGCCAAGCAAGTGCTGGGGGCGGCATCTATGGCTACACCTTC. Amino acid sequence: CASSQASAGGGIYGYTF.

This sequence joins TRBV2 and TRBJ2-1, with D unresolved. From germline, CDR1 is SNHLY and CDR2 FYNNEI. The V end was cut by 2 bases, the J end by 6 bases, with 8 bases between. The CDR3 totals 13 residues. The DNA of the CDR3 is TGTGCCAGCAGTGAATCTTTTGTCAATGAGCAGTTCTTC. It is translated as CASSESFVNEQFF.

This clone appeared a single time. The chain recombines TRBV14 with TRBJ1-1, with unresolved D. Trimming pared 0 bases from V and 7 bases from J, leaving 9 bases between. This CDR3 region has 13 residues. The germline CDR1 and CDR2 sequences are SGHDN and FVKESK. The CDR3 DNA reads TGTGCCAGCAGCCAAGACCGAGTGAGTGAAGCTTTCTTT. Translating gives CASSQDRVSEAFF.